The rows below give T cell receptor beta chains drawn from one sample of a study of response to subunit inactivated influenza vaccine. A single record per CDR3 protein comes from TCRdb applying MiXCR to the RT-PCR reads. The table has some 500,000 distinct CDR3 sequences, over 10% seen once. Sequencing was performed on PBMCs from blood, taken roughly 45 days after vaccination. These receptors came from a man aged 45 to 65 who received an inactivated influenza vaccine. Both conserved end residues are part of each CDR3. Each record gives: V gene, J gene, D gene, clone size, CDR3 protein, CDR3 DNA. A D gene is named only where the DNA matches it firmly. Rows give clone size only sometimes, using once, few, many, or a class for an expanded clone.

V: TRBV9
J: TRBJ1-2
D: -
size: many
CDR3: CASSVDSNYGYTF
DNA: TGTGCCAGCAGCGTAGACAGCAACTATGGCTACACCTTC

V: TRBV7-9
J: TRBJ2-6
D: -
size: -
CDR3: CSSGANVLTF
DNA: TGTAGCTCTGGGGCCAACGTCCTGACTTTC

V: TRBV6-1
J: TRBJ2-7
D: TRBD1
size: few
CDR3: CASRQDRAGGEQYF
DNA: TGTGCCAGCAGGCAGGACAGGGCCGGTGGGGAGCAGTACTTC

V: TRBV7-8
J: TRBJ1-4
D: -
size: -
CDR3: CASSHLGAGEKLFF
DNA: TGTGCCAGCAGCCACCTGGGGGCTGGGGAAAAACTGTTTTTT

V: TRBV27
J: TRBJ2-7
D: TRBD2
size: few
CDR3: CASSSIPSGVTYEQYF
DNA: TGTGCCAGCAGTTCAATCCCCAGCGGGGTAACCTACGAGCAGTACTTC

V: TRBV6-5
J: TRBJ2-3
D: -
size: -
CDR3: CASSYLGPTDTQYF
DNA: TGTGCCAGCAGTTACTTAGGGCCCACAGATACGCAGTATTTT

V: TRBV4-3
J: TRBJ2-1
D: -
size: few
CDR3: CASSQDLWVEQFF
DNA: TGCGCCAGCAGCCAAGATCTGTGGGTTGAGCAGTTCTTC

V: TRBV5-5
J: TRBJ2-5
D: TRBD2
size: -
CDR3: CASSWGTSGSGETQYF
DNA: TGTGCCAGCAGCTGGGGGACTAGCGGGAGCGGTGAGACCCAGTACTTC

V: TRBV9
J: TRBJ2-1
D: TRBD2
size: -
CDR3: CASSARLAGGGNEQFF
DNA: TGTGCCAGCAGCGCACGACTAGCGGGCGGGGGGAATGAGCAGTTCTTC

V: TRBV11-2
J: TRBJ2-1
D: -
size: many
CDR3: CASPNQGNHNEQFF
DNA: TGTGCCAGCCCCAACCAGGGAAATCACAATGAGCAGTTCTTC

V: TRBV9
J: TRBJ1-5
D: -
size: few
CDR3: CASSVGLNNQPQHF
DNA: TGTGCCAGCAGCGTAGGACTCAACAATCAGCCCCAGCATTTT

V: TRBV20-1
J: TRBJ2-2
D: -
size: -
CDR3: CSARDGAGHTGELFF
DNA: TGCAGTGCTAGAGACGGGGCAGGCCACACCGGGGAGCTGTTTTTT

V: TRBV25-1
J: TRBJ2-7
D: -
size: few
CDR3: CASSELGQTYEQYF
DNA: TGTGCCAGCAGTGAATTAGGACAAACCTACGAGCAGTACTTC

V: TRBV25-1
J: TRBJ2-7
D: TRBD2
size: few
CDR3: CASSETSGTSGTPAARYF
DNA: TGTGCCAGCAGTGAAACTTCCGGGACTAGCGGGACGCCCGCCGCTCGGTACTTC

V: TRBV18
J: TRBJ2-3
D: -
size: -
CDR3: CASSLNSGWTDTQYF
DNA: TGTGCCAGCTCACTCAATTCGGGTTGGACTGATACGCAGTATTTT

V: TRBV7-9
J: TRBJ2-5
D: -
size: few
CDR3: CASSLRDIQETQYF
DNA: TGTGCCAGCAGCTTAAGGGACATTCAAGAGACCCAGTACTTC

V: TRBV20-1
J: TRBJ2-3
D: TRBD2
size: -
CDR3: CSARVILGLAGASTDTQYF
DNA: TGCAGTGCTAGAGTAATTCTCGGACTAGCGGGGGCTAGCACAGATACGCAGTATTTT

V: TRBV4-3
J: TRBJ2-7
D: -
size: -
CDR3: CASSAGVGGFYEQYF
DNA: TGCGCCAGCAGCGCGGGGGTTGGGGGCTTTTACGAGCAGTACTTC

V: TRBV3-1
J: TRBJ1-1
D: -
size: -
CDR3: CASSQADRRYTEAFF
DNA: TGTGCCAGCAGCCAAGCAGACAGACGTTACACTGAAGCTTTCTTT

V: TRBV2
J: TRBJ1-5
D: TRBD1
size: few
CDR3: CASTGQGNRQPQHF
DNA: TGTGCCAGCACGGGACAGGGAAATCGTCAGCCCCAGCATTTT

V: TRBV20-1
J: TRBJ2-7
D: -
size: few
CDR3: CSARDGRSVEQYF
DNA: TGCAGTGCTAGAGATGGACGGTCCGTGGAGCAGTACTTC

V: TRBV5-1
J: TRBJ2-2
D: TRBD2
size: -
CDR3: CASSLHTGTRVGELFF
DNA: TGCGCCAGCAGCTTACACACCGGGACTAGGGTCGGGGAGCTGTTTTTT

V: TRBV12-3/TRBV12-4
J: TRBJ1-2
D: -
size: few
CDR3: CASSQTEGSSYGYTF
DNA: TGTGCCAGCAGCCAGACCGAGGGGTCTAGCTATGGCTACACCTTC

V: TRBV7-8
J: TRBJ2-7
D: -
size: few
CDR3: CASSSLRGSYEQYF
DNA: TGTGCCAGCAGCTCCCTTCGGGGTTCCTACGAGCAGTACTTC

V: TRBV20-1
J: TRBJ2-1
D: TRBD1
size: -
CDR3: CSARDTTGGPWDEQFF
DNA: TGCAGTGCTAGAGATACAACAGGGGGACCGTGGGATGAGCAGTTCTTC

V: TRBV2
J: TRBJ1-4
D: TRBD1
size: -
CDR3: CASSDQGATNEKLFF
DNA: TGTGCCAGCAGTGATCAGGGGGCAACTAATGAAAAACTGTTTTTT

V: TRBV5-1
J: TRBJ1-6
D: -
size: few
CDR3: CASSLRGNSPLHF
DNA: TGCGCCAGCAGCTTGCGAGGGAATTCACCCCTCCACTTT

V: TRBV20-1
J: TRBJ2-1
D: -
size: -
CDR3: CSARPNADGEQFF
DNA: TGCAGTGCTAGACCGAACGCTGATGGCGAGCAGTTCTTC

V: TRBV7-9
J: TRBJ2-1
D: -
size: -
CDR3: CASSGTGTLNEQFF
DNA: TGTGCCAGCAGTGGTACCGGGACGTTGAATGAGCAGTTCTTC

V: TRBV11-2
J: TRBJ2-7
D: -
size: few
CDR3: CASSMGYEQYF
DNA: TGTGCCAGCAGTATGGGCTACGAGCAGTACTTC

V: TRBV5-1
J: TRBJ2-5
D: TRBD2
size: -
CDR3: CASTSGLEGQETQYF
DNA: TGCGCCAGCACCTCGGGACTAGAGGGGCAAGAGACCCAGTACTTC

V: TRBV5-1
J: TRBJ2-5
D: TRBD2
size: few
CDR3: CASRTGTSDSETQYF
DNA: TGCGCCAGCAGAACCGGGACTAGCGATTCGGAGACCCAGTACTTC

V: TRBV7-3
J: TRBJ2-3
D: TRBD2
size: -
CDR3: CASSSSGTYTDTQYF
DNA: TGTGCCAGCAGCTCTAGCGGGACCTACACAGATACGCAGTATTTT

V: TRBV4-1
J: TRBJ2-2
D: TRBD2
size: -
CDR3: CASSQVLAGVNTGELFF
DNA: TGCGCCAGCAGCCAAGTACTAGCGGGGGTGAACACCGGGGAGCTGTTTTTT

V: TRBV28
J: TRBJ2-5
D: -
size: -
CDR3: CASRFGVTQYF
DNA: TGTGCCAGCAGATTCGGAGTGACCCAGTACTTC

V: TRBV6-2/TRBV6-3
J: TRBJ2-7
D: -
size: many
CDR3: CASSYVTSRRAYEQYF
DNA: TGTGCCAGCAGTTACGTCACTAGCCGGCGAGCCTACGAGCAGTACTTC

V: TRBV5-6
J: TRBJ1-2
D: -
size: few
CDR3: CASSASGGYGYTF
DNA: TGTGCCAGCAGTGCCTCCGGGGGATATGGCTACACCTTC

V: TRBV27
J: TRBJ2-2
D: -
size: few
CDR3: CASSFGNTGELFF
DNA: TGTGCCAGCAGTTTTGGAAACACCGGGGAGCTGTTTTTT

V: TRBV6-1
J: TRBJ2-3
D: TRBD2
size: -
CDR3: CASSRGLETDTQYF
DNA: TGTGCCAGCAGTAGGGGACTAGAGACAGATACGCAGTATTTT

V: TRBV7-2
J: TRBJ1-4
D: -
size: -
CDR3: CASSAQVGINEKLFF
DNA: TGTGCCAGCAGCGCACAAGTCGGGATTAATGAAAAACTGTTTTTT

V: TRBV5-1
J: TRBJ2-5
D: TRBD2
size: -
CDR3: CASSLVAGTQETQYF
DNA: TGTGCCAGCAGCTTGGTAGCGGGGACCCAAGAGACCCAGTACTTC

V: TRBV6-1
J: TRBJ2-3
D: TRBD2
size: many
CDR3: CASTRNRLAGSTDTQYF
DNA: TGTGCCAGCACCCGAAATCGACTAGCGGGGAGCACAGATACGCAGTATTTT

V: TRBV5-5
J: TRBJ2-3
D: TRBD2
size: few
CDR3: CASSFTGFTSGTDTQYF
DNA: TGTGCCAGCAGCTTTACAGGGTTTACTAGCGGGACAGATACGCAGTATTTT